This paragraph covers one T cell receptor beta chain sequence. Its antigen is not identified. Per germline, CDR1 SQVTM and CDR2 ANQGSEA. Trimming pared 4 bases from V and 7 bases from J, leaving 13 bases between. This CDR3 region has 12 residues. These data come from a study of OX40 agonist ivuxolimab in advanced cancers. Study results and caveats: Average numbers of expanded clones were greater in CD8+ T cells than in CD4+. The study observed clonal expansion of CD4+ and CD8+ blood T cells by week 6 at 0.1 to 3.0 mg/kg. Not determined was the antigen specificity of the expanded peripheral T cells.

Produced via immunoSEQ multiplex PCR; TCRdb's table is partial and in-frame only. In the table there are approximately 79,000 clones, 94% of which are singletons. With baseline, cycle 4 day 1, and cycle 7 day 1 as timepoints, blood was sampled. Sequenced here: CD4+ or CD8+ T cells sorted from blood, sampled in a trial of the OX40 agonist ivuxolimab. The chain uses TRBV29-1 and TRBJ1-2; the D is unclear. The origin of this receptor is an adult with an advanced solid tumor such as melanoma, head and neck, liver or kidney cancer. The CDR3 is CSVAGLEGGYTF. Here the CDR3 DNA reads TGCAGCGTTGCCGGGCTCGAGGGTGGCTACACCTTC. The full variable domain, completed using reference TRBV29-1 and TRBJ1-2, is SAVISQKPSRDICQRGTSLTIQCQVDSQVTMMFWYRQQPGQSLTLIATANQGSEATYESGFVIDKFPISRPNLTFSTLTVSNMSPEDSSIYLCSVAGLEGGYTFGSGTRLTVV.